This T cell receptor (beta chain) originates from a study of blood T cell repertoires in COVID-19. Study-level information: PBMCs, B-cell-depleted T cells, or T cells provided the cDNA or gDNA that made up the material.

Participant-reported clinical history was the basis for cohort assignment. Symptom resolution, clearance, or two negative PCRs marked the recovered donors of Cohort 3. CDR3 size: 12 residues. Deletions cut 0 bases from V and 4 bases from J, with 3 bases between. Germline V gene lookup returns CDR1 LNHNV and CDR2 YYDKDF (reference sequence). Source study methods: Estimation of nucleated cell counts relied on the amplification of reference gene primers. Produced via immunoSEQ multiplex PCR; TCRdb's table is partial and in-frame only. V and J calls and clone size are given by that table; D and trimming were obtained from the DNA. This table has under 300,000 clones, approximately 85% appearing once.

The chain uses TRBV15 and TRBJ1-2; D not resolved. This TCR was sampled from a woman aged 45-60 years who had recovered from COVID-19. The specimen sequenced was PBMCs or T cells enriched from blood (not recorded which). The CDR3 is CATSRDSYGYTF. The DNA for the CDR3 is TGTGCCACCAGCAGAGACAGCTATGGCTACACCTTC.